This T cell receptor beta chain stems from a study of cytomegalovirus exposure and HLA in healthy donors. Notes on the study in general: Owing to their indistinguishability, certain V segments, notably TRBV6-2 and TRBV6-3, were excluded. Information on immune exposure was restricted to one variable (CMV serostatus).

Comment on this clone: Its cognate antigen is unknown.

Researchers ran the PCR with 60 Vbeta and 13 Jbeta primers. TCRdb's copy holds only in-frame clones and misses some; the assay was immunoSEQ multiplex PCR. The repertoire includes approximately 200,000 clones, around 85% of them detected once, and about 2.5% sits in the top ten. Losses at the gene ends were 3 bases for V and 4 bases for J; bases not matched to a gene: 6. Germline CDR1 reads MNHNS; CDR2 reads SASEGT. This CDR3 region has 14 residues. Material for sequencing was PBMCs. This sequence joins TRBV6-1 and TRBJ2-7, with 7 nucleotides matching TRBD1. This receptor was identified in a woman aged 45-60 years in good health and CMV-seronegative. The CDR3 region is CASSETGNRYEQYF. CDR3 sequence (DNA): TGTGCCAGCAGTGAGACAGGGAATAGGTACGAGCAGTACTTC.